This TCR beta chain is from a study of blood T cells in healthy people across ages. For the second PCR, which ran for roughly 6 to 12 cycles, a sample-barcoded 5' primer and a J-beta primer mix were used. TCRdb analysed the 5' RACE reads with MiXCR anew, one entry per CDR3 protein. Of 1.5 million to 2 million distinct CDR3 sequences listed, roughly 32% are singletons. The specimen sequenced was blood. The sequence was obtained from a woman aged 25 to 39 in good health.

The CDR3 DNA sequence: TGTGCCAGCAGCTTAACCAGGGAAAAGCCCCAGCATTTT. Amino acid sequence: CASSLTREKPQHF. The chain recombines TRBV7-2 with TRBJ1-5, with a tentative D call TRBD1 (5 bases). The CDR3 covers 13 residues. Trimming left V 2 bases short and J 8 bases short, with 10 bases between. Germline CDR1 is SGHTA and CDR2 is FQGNSA.